These 20 T cell receptor beta chains came from one sample sequenced in a study of T cells in Graves' hyperthyroidism and ophthalmopathy. The CDR3 regions of TCR beta were amplified from RNA transcripts. The HTBI primer set was used in a first-round RT-PCR of the TCR CDR3. Via MiXCR, TCRdb re-called the multiplex PCR reads, giving one row per CDR3 protein. The table includes some 550,000 distinct CDR3 sequences, less than 25% detected once. Sequencing was performed on blood. These receptors came from a young man with Graves' hyperthyroidism.

This clonotype was observed a handful of times. The chain is built from TRBV6-5 and TRBJ1-5, with D hard to call. The V end lost 2 bases, the J end lost 2 bases, and 10 bases lay between the germline ends. Germline values: CDR1 MNHEY, CDR2 SVGAGI. The CDR3 covers 15 residues. The CDR3, as DNA: TGTGCCAGCAGTTACAGGGTGGAGGGCAATCAGCCCCAGCATTTT. The encoded protein is CASSYRVEGNQPQHF.

V gene TRBV6-5 combines with J gene TRBJ1-5; no reliable D call. V lost 1 base, J lost 2 bases, and 6 bases lay in between. The CDR3 covers 14 residues. CDR1 is MNHEY, CDR2 SVGAGI, per germline. CDR3 region: CASSYYGGNQPQHF. The CDR3 coding sequence is TGTGCCAGCAGTTACTATGGGGGCAATCAGCCCCAGCATTTT.

There are many counts of this clonotype. The genes are TRBV6-5 and TRBJ2-7; 7 nucleotides agree with TRBD1. The V and J ends lost 5 bases and 4 bases, in that order; junction bases with no gene match: 8. The germline CDR1 and CDR2 sequences are MNHEY and SVGAGI. CDR3 length: 14 residues. CDR3 in DNA: TGTGCCAGCAGTCCCGGGACAGCCGGTTACGAGCAGTACTTC. Its translation: CASSPGTAGYEQYF.

To note about this clonotype: No DNA is shown, since the ends of the CDR3 on it are uncertain; the CDR3 is the one TCRdb lists. This chain joins TRBV2 and TRBJ2-4. Looked up from germline, CDR1 is SNHLY and CDR2 is FYNNEI. Termini included, the CDR3 measures 13 amino acids. CDR3 loop: CASSVGEGNIKYF.

This clonotype was counted ten times or more. The chain recombines TRBV29-1 with TRBJ2-5, with 9 bases identical to TRBD1. Trimming cost V 8 bases and J 4 bases; bases outside gene matches: 5. This CDR3 is built from 12 residues. CDR1 SQVTM and CDR2 ANQGSEA come from the germline V gene. This CDR3 reads CSLGTGTETQYF. In nucleotides, the CDR3 is TGCAGCCTCGGGACAGGGACAGAGACCCAGTACTTC.

This clonotype was detected a few times. The chain uses TRBV19 and TRBJ1-1, with 7 bases identical to TRBD1. This CDR3 region has 18 residues. V lost 5 bases and J lost 0; bases outside the gene matches: 15. CDR1 LNHDA and CDR2 SQIVND come from the germline V gene (reference sequence). The CDR3 DNA is TGTGCCAGTAGTCCGCCCGGGACAGCAATAACCATGAACACTGAAGCTTTCTTT. Translating it yields CASSPPGTAITMNTEAFF.

This clonotype was detected ten times or more. The CDR3: CATSRDILYEQYF. CDR3 nucleotide sequence: TGTGCCACCAGCAGAGATATACTCTACGAGCAGTACTTC. This rearrangement joins TRBV15 to TRBJ2-7; D unclear. Per the germline V gene, CDR1 is LNHNV and CDR2 is YYDKDF (reference sequence). The V gene lost 0 bases and the J gene lost 3 bases, with 6 bases spanning the gap. This CDR3 has 13 amino acids.

On this clonotype itself: A much larger clone sits a single nucleotide away, making a read error possible. The chain couples TRBV9 to TRBJ1-2; D possibly corresponds to TRBD1 (5 bases). CDR1 is SGDLS and CDR2 is YYNGEE in the germline V gene. Trimming took 0 bases from V and 6 from J, leaving 15 bases between them. The CDR3 extends over 15 amino acids. The CDR3: CASSVGVGASDGYTF. CDR3 sequence (DNA): TGTGCCAGCAGCGTAGGAGTAGGGGCTTCGGATGGCTACACCTTC.

This clonotype appeared many times. The rearrangement links TRBV2 to TRBJ1-5, with D possibly being TRBD1 (6 bases). Per the germline V gene, CDR1 is SNHLY and CDR2 is FYNNEI. V gave up 5 bases and J gave up 5 bases, with 10 bases separating them. The CDR3 has 13 residues. For the CDR3, the DNA is TGTGCCAGCAGTAGGGACATAGATCAGCCCCAGCATTTT. Translating it yields CASSRDIDQPQHF. Supplemented by reference TRBV2 and TRBJ1-5, the full variable domain reads EPEVTQTPSHQVTQMGQEVILRCVPISNHLYFYWYRQILGQKVEFLVSFYNNEISEKSEIFDDQFSVERPDGSNFTLKIRSTKLEDSAMYFCASSRDIDQPQHFGDGTRLSIL.

In its sample, this clonotype was seen many times. The chain couples TRBV19 to TRBJ2-7; D ambiguous. This CDR3 spans 13 amino acids. V lost 3 bases and J lost 3, with 9 bases in between. Germline V gives CDR1 LNHDA, CDR2 SQIVND (reference sequence). The CDR3 nucleotides are TGTGCCAGTAGTATCGGCGGCGGCTACGAGCAGTACTTC. Its protein is CASSIGGGYEQYF. Variable domain in full (rest from reference TRBV19 and TRBJ2-7): DGGITQSPKYLFRKEGQNVTLSCEQNLNHDAMYWYRQDPGQGLRLIYYSQIVNDFQKGDIAEGYSVSREKKESFPLTVTSAQKNPTAFYLCASSIGGGYEQYFGPGTRLTVT.

At least ten counts were recorded for this clonotype. J is TRBJ1-2 and V is TRBV6-1; TRBD1 might be the D (6 bases). Germline V gives CDR1 MNHNS, CDR2 SASEGT. CDR3 length equals 13 residues. The V and J ends lost 5 bases and 0 bases respectively, with 7 bases between them. This chain's CDR3 is CASSRDTNYGYTF. Here the CDR3 DNA reads TGTGCCAGCAGTCGGGACACTAACTATGGCTACACCTTC.

This sequence joins TRBV28 and TRBJ2-7, with 7 bases aligning to TRBD1. The CDR3 length is 16 residues. Germline V gene sequence: CDR1 MDHEN, CDR2 SYDVKM. Germline trimming cut 7 bases from V and 1 base from J; bases unmatched to any gene: 13. CDR3 protein: CASTLLQGERSYEQYF. The CDR3, as DNA: TGTGCCAGCACCCTCCTCCAGGGGGAAAGGTCCTACGAGCAGTACTTC.

This clonotype was seen at least ten times. The chain has TRBV25-1 and TRBJ2-2; D unclear. V was shortened by 3 bases and J by 5 bases, with 25 bases between the two germline ends. The germline V gene has CDR1 MGHDK and CDR2 SYGVNS. The CDR3 is 19 residues long. The CDR3 is CASSDPVSGPHVETGELFF. The CDR3 nucleotides read TGTGCCAGCAGTGATCCGGTGTCCGGCCCACACGTCGAAACCGGGGAGCTGTTTTTT. The full variable domain, completed using reference TRBV25-1 and TRBJ2-2, is EADIYQTPRYLVIGTGKKITLECSQTMGHDKMYWYQQDPGMELHLIHYSYGVNSTEKGDLSSESTVSRIRTEHFPLTLESARPSHTSQYLCASSDPVSGPHVETGELFFGEGSRLTVL.

The J gene is TRBJ2-5, the V gene TRBV28; D unresolved. Trimming took off 6 bases at V and 7 bases at J, with 18 bases between the two ends. Germline V gene sequence: CDR1 MDHEN, CDR2 SYDVKM. This CDR3 is 14 amino acids long. Written as DNA, the CDR3 is TGTGCCAGCAGCTTTGTAGGCCCCGACGGGACCCAGTACTTC. Translating it yields CASSFVGPDGTQYF.

The rearrangement links TRBV6-1 to TRBJ2-7; either TRBD1 or TRBD2 may supply D (5 bases each). This CDR3 has 16 amino acids. V gave up 7 bases and J gave up 0 bases, with 19 bases separating them. Germline V gene sequence: CDR1 MNHNS, CDR2 SASEGT. CDR3 sequence (DNA): TGTGCCAGCACCAACCCCGGGACCCAAGCCTCCTACGAGCAGTACTTC. This sequence encodes CASTNPGTQASYEQYF.

The chain has TRBV16 and TRBJ1-1; D remains unclear. Trimming cost V 2 bases and J 5 bases, with 12 bases left between them. Germline CDR1 is KGHSY and CDR2 is FQNENV. The CDR3 has 14 amino acids. CDR3 sequence: CASSQMSTGTEAFF. Here the CDR3 DNA reads TGTGCCAGCAGCCAAATGTCAACCGGGACTGAAGCTTTCTTT. The full variable domain, its missing parts supplied by reference TRBV16 and TRBJ1-1, is GEEVAQTPKHLVRGEGQKAKLYCAPIKGHSYVFWYQQVLKNEFKFLISFQNENVFDETGMPKERFSAKCLPNSPCSLEIQATKLEDSAVYFCASSQMSTGTEAFFGQGTRLTVV.

The rearrangement joins TRBV6-1 to TRBJ2-6, with 8 bases matching TRBD1. From germline, CDR1 is MNHNS and CDR2 SASEGT. After removal of 6 bases from V and 0 bases from J, the junction contained 4 bases not matched to a gene. This CDR3 is built from 16 residues. CDR3 loop: CASSRDRSSGANVLTF. Here the CDR3 DNA reads TGTGCCAGCAGCCGGGACAGGAGCTCTGGGGCCAACGTCCTGACTTTC.

The chain uses TRBV10-3 and TRBJ1-1, with a possible D match to TRBD1 (5 bases). The CDR3 is made up of 12 amino acids. V lost 9 bases to trimming and J lost 9 bases, with 17 bases between them. Germline CDR1 is ENHRY and CDR2 is SYGVKD. In DNA form, the CDR3 reads TGTGCCATTTCGACCGTGGGGGATAAAGCTTTCTTT. Translating it yields CAISTVGDKAFF.

Turning to this clonotype: Possible read error: a much larger clone is one base away. The V call is TRBV6-1, the J call TRBJ2-7; TRBD1 agrees at 7 bases. The V gene's germline CDR1 is MNHNS and CDR2 SASEGT. The ends lost 0 bases at V and 2 bases at J; junction bases unmatched: 1. CDR3 size: 14 residues. The CDR3 coding sequence is TGTGCCAGCAGTGAAGCGGGGACAGCCTACGAGCAGTACTTC. Amino acids: CASSEAGTAYEQYF.

The chain has TRBV12-3 or TRBV12-4 and TRBJ2-6; the D call may be TRBD1 or TRBD2 (5 bases each). The CDR3 runs 16 residues. The V end was cut by 5 bases, the J end by 3 bases, with 14 bases between. The CDR3 DNA reads as TGTGCCAGCAGTGTTGGGGGTCCAGATGGGGCCAACGTCCTGACTTTC. It is translated as CASSVGGPDGANVLTF.